The next 8 T cell receptor beta chains were all read from a single sample in a study of T cells in Graves' hyperthyroidism and ophthalmopathy. Amplification of TCR beta CDR3 regions used RNA as the template. HTBI primers drove first-round RT-PCR of the TCR CDR3. Via MiXCR, TCRdb re-called the multiplex PCR reads, giving one row per CDR3 protein. The sample lists about 330,000 distinct CDR3 sequences, roughly 15% seen once, with about a third in the top ten. The specimen sequenced was blood. All receptors derive from a woman between 40 and 55 years old with Graves' ophthalmopathy.

The J gene is TRBJ1-1, the V gene TRBV30; D call uncertain. The CDR3 has 11 residues. V lost 1 base to trimming and J lost 3 bases, with 3 bases between them. In germline, CDR1 is GTSNPN, CDR2 SVGIG (reference sequence). CDR3 DNA: TGTGCCTGGAGTGCTTACACTGAAGCTTTCTTT. The encoded protein is CAWSAYTEAFF.

With respect to this clonotype: It may be a read error: a sequence one base away is much more abundant. The chain links TRBV7-9 to TRBJ2-5; 13 positions match TRBD2. The CDR3 loop spans 16 amino acids. Unmatched junction bases numbered 14, after V lost 11 bases and J lost 5 bases. Germline V gene data show CDR1 as SEHNR and CDR2 as FQNEAQ (reference sequence). Here the CDR3 DNA reads TGTGCCGCCGGACCGGGACTAGCGGGACTGGGGGAGACCCAGTACTTC. This translates into CAAGPGLAGLGETQYF.

The rearrangement uses TRBV5-1 and TRBJ2-5, with D unclear. This CDR3 region has 12 residues. The V end was cut by 4 bases, the J end by 1 base, with 5 bases between. Per the germline V gene, CDR1 is SGHRS and CDR2 is YFSETQ. The DNA for the CDR3 is TGCGCCAGCAGCCGGGCCCAAGAGACCCAGTACTTC. This codes for CASSRAQETQYF. Filled out from reference TRBV5-1 and TRBJ2-5, the complete variable domain reads KAGVTQTPRYLIKTRGQQVTLSCSPISGHRSVSWYQQTPGQGLQFLFEYFSETQRNKGNFPGRFSGRQFSNSRSEMNVSTLELGDSALYLCASSRAQETQYFGPGTRLLVL.

This clonotype was counted ten times or more. The rearrangement joins TRBV9 to TRBJ2-1; possible D gene TRBD2, 6 bases. Per the germline V gene, CDR1 is SGDLS and CDR2 is YYNGEE. The CDR3 runs to 15 residues. V dropped 3 bases and J dropped 8 bases, with 18 bases sitting between them. The CDR3 sequence: CASSGPGTRSYEQFF. The CDR3 nucleotides are TGTGCCAGCAGCGGCCCCGGGACTCGATCCTATGAGCAGTTCTTC.

This clonotype was counted once. V is TRBV7-9 and J is TRBJ1-6; D remains ambiguous. V was clipped by 10 bases and J by 7 bases, with 14 bases between them. Germline lookup yields CDR1 SEHNR and CDR2 FQNEAQ (reference sequence). The CDR3 loop spans 13 amino acids. The CDR3: CATSPRANSPLHF. Here the CDR3 DNA reads TGTGCCACCTCCCCCCGGGCGAATTCACCCCTCCACTTT.

A word on this clonotype: This may come from a read error, since a much larger clone is one base off. The J gene is TRBJ2-7, the V gene TRBV7-3, with 11 bases aligning to TRBD1. Germline V gene data show CDR1 as SGHTA and CDR2 as FQGTGA. The junction had 11 bases not matched to a gene; V was cut back by 7 bases and J by 0 bases. The CDR3 is 17 residues long. The DNA of the CDR3 is TGTGCCAGCAACCGAAGGACAGGGGGCGAGAGCTCCTACGAGCAGTACTTC. The encoded protein is CASNRRTGGESSYEQYF.

The gene calls are TRBV2 and TRBJ2-7, with D maybe TRBD2 (5 bases). V lost 7 bases to trimming and J lost 0 bases, with 10 bases between them. This CDR3 contains 13 residues. Germline values: CDR1 SNHLY, CDR2 FYNNEI. DNA for the CDR3: TGTGCCAGCAATCGGGAAAGCTCCTACGAGCAGTACTTC. Protein sequence: CASNRESSYEQYF.

This clonotype has ten or more counts. The chain combines TRBV11-3 with TRBJ2-1, with 8 bases aligning to TRBD1. CDR1 is SGHNT, CDR2 YENEEA, per germline. The trim removed 5 bases at V and 1 base at J, leaving 10 bases unmatched. The CDR3 loop spans 17 amino acids. CDR3 residues: CASSPRQGKGSYNEQFF. The CDR3 region has the DNA TGTGCCAGCAGCCCTCGACAGGGGAAGGGGTCCTACAATGAGCAGTTCTTC.